This record looks at one TCR beta chain sequence and its context. This CDR3 contains 13 residues. CDR1 and CDR2 from the germline V gene are KGHSH and LQKENI. The V gene lost 6 bases and the J gene lost 2 bases, with 10 bases spanning the gap. This sample is part of a study of blood T cell repertoires in COVID-19. Looking at the study overall: The United States, Italy and Spain supplied acute and convalescent COVID-19 samples.

This table comes from immunoSEQ multiplex PCR, and its TCRdb copy is limited to in-frame clones, with some not included. There are approximately 250,000 clones in the sample; over 80% occur only once, and roughly 4.5% lies in the top ten. The source is a man between 60 and 70 years old who had recovered from COVID-19. Material: peripheral blood. The rearrangement joins TRBV18 to TRBJ2-5; D uncertain. The CDR3 sequence is CASSLDLQETQYF. The DNA of the CDR3 is TGTGCCAGCTCTCTAGATTTACAAGAGACCCAGTACTTC.